One and the same sample provided the 18 T cell receptor beta chains below, sequenced in a study of T cell responses to AZD1222 COVID-19 vaccine. Repertoires were generated with immunoSEQ multiplex PCR, while TCRdb's copy carries only in-frame clones and drops some. The table lists some 180,000 clones, roughly nine tenths of them singletons. The sequencing here drew on peripheral blood, taken 28 days after the second AZD1222 dose. These receptor sequences come from an adult who received the AZD1222 COVID-19 vaccine.

As DNA, the CDR3 is TGTGCCAGCTCCCCGAGGCCAAGGAGTGGGGACTACAATGAGCAGTTCTTC. It codes for CASSPRPRSGDYNEQFF. This chain uses TRBV18 with TRBJ2-1, with D uncertain. CDR3 length: 17 residues. Between the trimmed V and J ends, which lost 6 bases and 3 bases, there was a span of 21 bases. The V gene's germline CDR1 is KGHSH and CDR2 LQKENI.

V usage is TRBV11-2 and J usage is TRBJ2-1; D is ambiguous. CDR3 length: 13 amino acids. Trimming removed 1 base at V and 7 bases at J, with 8 bases between. Germline assignment: CDR1 SGHAT and CDR2 FQNNGV. This chain's CDR3 is CASSLVPANEQFF. The DNA for the CDR3 is TGTGCCAGCAGCTTAGTCCCAGCGAATGAGCAGTTCTTC.

V gene TRBV5-5 combines with J gene TRBJ1-6, with D uncertain. Trimming took off 1 base at V and 5 bases at J, with 1 base between the two ends. Germline V gives CDR1 SGHKS, CDR2 YYEKEE (reference sequence). The CDR3 has 12 amino acids. The CDR3 DNA reads TGTGCCAGCAGCTTGCATAATTCACCCCTCCACTTT. Its translation is CASSLHNSPLHF. Full variable domain (remainder filled in from reference TRBV5-5 and TRBJ1-6): DAGVTQSPTHLIKTRGQQVTLRCSPISGHKSVSWYQQVLGQGPQFIFQYYEKEERGRGNFPDRFSARQFPNYSSELNVNALLLGDSALYLCASSLHNSPLHFGNGTRLTVT.

The rearrangement uses TRBV5-5 and TRBJ1-1; TRBD1 matches at 7 bases. CDR3 length equals 12 residues. Per the germline V gene, CDR1 is SGHKS and CDR2 is YYEKEE (reference sequence). CDR3 bases: TGTGCTCTACCACCCAGGGGGGCTGAAGCTTTCTTT. It yields the protein CALPPRGAEAFF.

CDR3 sequence: CASSSRRGSAQYF. CDR3 bases: TGTGCCAGCAGCTCCCGGAGGGGGTCGGCCCAGTACTTC. This sequence joins TRBV7-2 and TRBJ2-5; tentatively, D is TRBD1 or TRBD2 (6 bases each). Germline assignment: CDR1 SGHTA and CDR2 FQGNSA. The CDR3 length is 13 residues. The ends were cut back, 4 bases at V and 9 bases at J, with 15 bases in the middle. The full variable domain, in which reference TRBV7-2 and TRBJ2-5 provide the parts outside the CDR3, is GAGVSQSPSNKVTEKGKDVELRCDPISGHTALYWYRQSLGQGLEFLIYFQGNSAPDKSGLPSDRFSAERTGGSVSTLTIQRTQQEDSAVYLCASSSRRGSAQYFGPGTRLLVL.

The rearrangement joins TRBV6-2 or TRBV6-3 to TRBJ2-5; TRBD2 matches at 11 bases. CDR1 is MNHEY, CDR2 SVGEGT, per germline. Germline trimming cut 6 bases from V and 13 bases from J; bases unmatched to any gene: 13. This CDR3 has 14 residues. The CDR3 DNA sequence: TGTGCCAGCAGCCCTAGCGGGGGGCCCCTCGGGGGGTACTTC. Amino acid sequence: CASSPSGGPLGGYF.

In this sample, this clone turned up a few times. The gene calls are TRBV5-1 and TRBJ1-3, with D possibly matching TRBD1 (6 bases). The germline CDR1 and CDR2 sequences are SGHRS and YFSETQ. The V end lost 6 bases, the J end lost 2 bases, and 12 bases lay between the germline ends. This CDR3 comprises 14 residues. CDR3 sequence: CASKATGTGNTIYF. The CDR3 DNA is TGCGCCAGCAAAGCCACAGGGACTGGAAACACCATATATTTT.

This rearrangement joins TRBV28 to TRBJ2-7, with D tentatively TRBD1 (5 bases). This CDR3 has 17 amino acids. Germline CDR1 reads MDHEN; CDR2 reads SYDVKM. Deletions cut 4 bases from V and 2 bases from J, with 21 bases between. The DNA of the CDR3 is TGTGCCAGCAGTTCCATTGATGCAAGGGGCGATCCCTACGAGCAGTACTTC. As protein: CASSSIDARGDPYEQYF.

V gene TRBV10-2 combines with J gene TRBJ2-1, with no clear D. The CDR3 is 13 residues long. Trimming took off 5 bases at V and 0 bases at J, with 5 bases between the two ends. Germline V gives CDR1 WSHSY, CDR2 SAAADI. The CDR3 reads CASSRSSYNEQFF. The CDR3 bases are TGCGCCAGCAGTCGGAGCTCCTACAATGAGCAGTTCTTC.

The V and J genes are TRBV29-1 and TRBJ2-7; 9 bases align to TRBD2. Trimming removed 5 bases from V and 2 bases from J; junction bases left unmatched: 4. CDR3 length equals 13 residues. Germline loops: CDR1 SQVTM, CDR2 ANQGSEA. The CDR3 sequence: CSVRAGGPYEQYF. Written as DNA, the CDR3 is TGCAGCGTTCGGGCGGGAGGGCCCTACGAGCAGTACTTC.

The chain has TRBV7-2 and TRBJ2-7; D remains ambiguous. The V and J ends lost 0 bases and 1 base respectively, with 7 bases between them. In germline, CDR1 is SGHTA, CDR2 FQGNSA. The CDR3 runs 14 residues. This chain's CDR3 is CASSLAVGSYEQYF. For the CDR3, the DNA is TGTGCCAGCAGCTTAGCTGTAGGTTCCTACGAGCAGTACTTC.

This rearrangement joins TRBV9 to TRBJ1-2; 7 bases map to TRBD1. V lost 2 bases, J lost 1 base, and 5 bases stayed unmatched. CDR3 length: 15 residues. Per germline, CDR1 SGDLS and CDR2 YYNGEE. CDR3 bases: TGTGCCAGCAGCGTGACAGGGACCAATAACTATGGCTACACCTTC. Amino acids: CASSVTGTNNYGYTF.

The DNA for the CDR3 is TGTGCCACCAGCCCCCGACAGGGAGAGCGGAATGAGCAGTTCTTC. This translates into CATSPRQGERNEQFF. The chain links TRBV15 to TRBJ2-1, with TRBD1 matching 7 bases. Germline-derived CDR1 and CDR2 are LNHNV and YYDKDF (reference sequence). The CDR3 totals 15 residues. V shed 5 bases and J 7 bases; nucleotides not matched to a gene: 11.

V and J are TRBV7-9 and TRBJ1-2; TRBD1 matches 7 bases. CDR3 size: 14 residues. Unmatched junction bases numbered 11, after V lost 5 bases and J lost 8 bases. The germline gives CDR1 SEHNR, CDR2 FQNEAQ (reference sequence). CDR3 DNA: TGTGCCAGCAGCACCCCCGACAGGGCAGGGGGCTACACCTTC. Its translation is CASSTPDRAGGYTF.

CDR3 sequence (DNA): TGTGCCAGCAGTTTATGGGGGACAGGTCCCTACGAGCAGTACTTC. This translates into CASSLWGTGPYEQYF. The gene calls are TRBV27 and TRBJ2-7, with 8 bases lining up with TRBD1. V lost 1 base and J lost 2; bases outside the gene matches: 4. The CDR3 loop spans 15 amino acids. The germline CDR1 and CDR2 sequences are MNHEY and SMNVEV (reference sequence).

The gene calls are TRBV5-1 and TRBJ1-3; TRBD1 matches at 7 bases. Germline V gene data show CDR1 as SGHRS and CDR2 as YFSETQ. The CDR3 covers 13 residues. Trimming at V came to 3 bases and at J to 4 bases, leaving 1 base not matched to a gene. CDR3 amino acids: CASSSGQGNTIYF. The CDR3 coding sequence is TGCGCCAGCAGCTCGGGACAGGGAAACACCATATATTTT.

The CDR3 protein is CASSLDNQGAHEQYF. CDR3 DNA: TGCGCCAGCAGCTTGGATAATCAGGGGGCACACGAGCAGTACTTC. The chain recombines TRBV5-1 with TRBJ2-7; TRBD1 matches 8 bases. Looked up from germline, CDR1 is SGHRS and CDR2 is YFSETQ. CDR3 size: 15 residues. Trimming cost V 0 bases and J 5 bases; bases outside gene matches: 7.

The gene calls are TRBV27 and TRBJ2-3; TRBD2 agrees at 8 bases. V gave up 5 bases and J gave up 4 bases; unmatched junction bases: 5. Germline V CDR1 and CDR2: MNHEY, SMNVEV (reference sequence). The CDR3 sequence is 14 residues long. The CDR3 spells CASSPGLAPDTQYF. CDR3 nucleotides: TGTGCCAGCAGTCCCGGACTAGCCCCAGATACGCAGTATTTT.